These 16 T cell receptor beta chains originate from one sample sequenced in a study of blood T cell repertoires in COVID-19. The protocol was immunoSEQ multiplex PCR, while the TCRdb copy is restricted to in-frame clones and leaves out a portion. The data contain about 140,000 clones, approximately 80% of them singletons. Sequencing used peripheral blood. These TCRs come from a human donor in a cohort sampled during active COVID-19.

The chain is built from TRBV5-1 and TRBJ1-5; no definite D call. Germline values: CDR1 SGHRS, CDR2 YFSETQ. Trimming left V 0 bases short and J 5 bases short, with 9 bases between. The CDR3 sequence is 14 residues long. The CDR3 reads CASSLGSEDQPQHF. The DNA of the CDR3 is TGCGCCAGCAGCTTGGGGTCGGAGGATCAGCCCCAGCATTTT.

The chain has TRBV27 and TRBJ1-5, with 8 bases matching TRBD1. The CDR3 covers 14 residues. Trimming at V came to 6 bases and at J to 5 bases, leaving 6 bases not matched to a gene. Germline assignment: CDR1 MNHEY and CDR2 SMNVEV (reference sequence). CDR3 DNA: TGTGCCAGCAGAACTACAGGGGGAGATCAGCCCCAGCATTTT. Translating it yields CASRTTGGDQPQHF.

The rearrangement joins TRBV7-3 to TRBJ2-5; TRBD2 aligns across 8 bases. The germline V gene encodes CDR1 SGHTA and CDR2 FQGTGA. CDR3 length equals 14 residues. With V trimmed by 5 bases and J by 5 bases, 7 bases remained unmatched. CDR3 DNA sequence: TGTGCCAGCAGCGAGGCGGGGGGCATGGAGACCCAGTACTTC. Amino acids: CASSEAGGMETQYF. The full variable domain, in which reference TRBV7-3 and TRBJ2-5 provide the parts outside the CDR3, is GAGVSQTPSNKVTEKGKYVELRCDPISGHTALYWYRQSLGQGPEFLIYFQGTGAADDSGLPNDRFFAVRPEGSVSTLKIQRTERGDSAVYLCASSEAGGMETQYFGPGTRLLVL.

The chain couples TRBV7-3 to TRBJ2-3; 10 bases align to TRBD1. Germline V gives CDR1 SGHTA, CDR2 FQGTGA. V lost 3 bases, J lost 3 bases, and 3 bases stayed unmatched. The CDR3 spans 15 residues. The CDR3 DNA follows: TGTGCCAGCAGCTTTATGGGACAGGGGACAGATACGCAGTATTTT. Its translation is CASSFMGQGTDTQYF.

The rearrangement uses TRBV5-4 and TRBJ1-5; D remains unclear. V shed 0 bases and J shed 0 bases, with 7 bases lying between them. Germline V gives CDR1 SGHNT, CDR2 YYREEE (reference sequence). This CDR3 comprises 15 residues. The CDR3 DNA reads TGTGCCAGCAGCTTGGACGGTAATAGCAATCAGCCCCAGCATTTT. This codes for CASSLDGNSNQPQHF.

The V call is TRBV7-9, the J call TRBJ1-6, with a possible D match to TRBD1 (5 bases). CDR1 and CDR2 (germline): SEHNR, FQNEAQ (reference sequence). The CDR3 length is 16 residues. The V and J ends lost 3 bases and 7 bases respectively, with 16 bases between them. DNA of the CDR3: TGTGCCAGCAGCTTCCAAGGGGCTTTGCCAAATTCACCCCTCCACTTT. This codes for CASSFQGALPNSPLHF.

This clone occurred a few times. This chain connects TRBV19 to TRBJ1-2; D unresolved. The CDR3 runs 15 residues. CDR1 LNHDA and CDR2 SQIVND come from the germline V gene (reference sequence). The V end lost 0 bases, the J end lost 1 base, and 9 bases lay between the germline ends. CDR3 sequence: CASSIDAASNYGYTF. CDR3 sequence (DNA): TGTGCCAGTAGTATAGACGCGGCAAGTAACTATGGCTACACCTTC. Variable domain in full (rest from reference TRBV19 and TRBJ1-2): DGGITQSPKYLFRKEGQNVTLSCEQNLNHDAMYWYRQDPGQGLRLIYYSQIVNDFQKGDIAEGYSVSREKKESFPLTVTSAQKNPTAFYLCASSIDAASNYGYTFGSGTRLTVV.

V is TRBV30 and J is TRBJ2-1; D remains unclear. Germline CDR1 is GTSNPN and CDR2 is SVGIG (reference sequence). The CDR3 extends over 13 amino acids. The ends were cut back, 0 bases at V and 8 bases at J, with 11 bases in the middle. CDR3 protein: CAWSVSFLYEQFF. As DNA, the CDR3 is TGTGCCTGGAGTGTCTCCTTTCTCTATGAGCAGTTCTTC. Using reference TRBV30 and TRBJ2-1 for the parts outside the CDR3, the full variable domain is SQTIHQWPATLVQPVGSPLSLECTVEGTSNPNLYWYRQAAGRGLQLLFYSVGIGQISSEVPQNLSASRPQDRQFILSSKKLLLSDSGFYLCAWSVSFLYEQFFGPGTRLTVL.

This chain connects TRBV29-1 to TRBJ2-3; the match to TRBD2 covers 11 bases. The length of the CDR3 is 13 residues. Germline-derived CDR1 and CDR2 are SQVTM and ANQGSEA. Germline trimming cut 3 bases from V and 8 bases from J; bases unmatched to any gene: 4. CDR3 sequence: CSVDSGGASTQYF. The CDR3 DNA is TGCAGCGTTGATAGCGGGGGGGCAAGTACGCAGTATTTT.

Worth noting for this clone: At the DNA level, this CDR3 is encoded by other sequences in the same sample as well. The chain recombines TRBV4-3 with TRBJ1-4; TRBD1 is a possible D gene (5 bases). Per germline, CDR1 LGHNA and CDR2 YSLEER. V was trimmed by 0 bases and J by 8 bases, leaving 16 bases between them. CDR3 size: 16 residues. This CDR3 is CASSQDLGGTYEKLFF. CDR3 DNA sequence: TGCGCCAGCAGCCAAGATCTCGGGGGGACTTACGAAAAACTGTTTTTT.

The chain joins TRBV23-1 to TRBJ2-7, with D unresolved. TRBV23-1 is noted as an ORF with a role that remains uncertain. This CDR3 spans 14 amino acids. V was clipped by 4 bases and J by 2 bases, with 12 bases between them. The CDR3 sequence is CASSPPHDTYEQYF. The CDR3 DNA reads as TGCGCCAGCAGTCCCCCACATGATACCTACGAGCAGTACTTC.

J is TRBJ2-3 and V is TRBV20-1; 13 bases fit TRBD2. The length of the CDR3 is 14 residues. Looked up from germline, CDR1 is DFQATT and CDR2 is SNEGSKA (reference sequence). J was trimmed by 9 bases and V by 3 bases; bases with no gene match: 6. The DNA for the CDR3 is TGCAGTGCTAGTCAACTAGCGGGGGGGCAGACGCAGTATTTT. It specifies CSASQLAGGQTQYF.

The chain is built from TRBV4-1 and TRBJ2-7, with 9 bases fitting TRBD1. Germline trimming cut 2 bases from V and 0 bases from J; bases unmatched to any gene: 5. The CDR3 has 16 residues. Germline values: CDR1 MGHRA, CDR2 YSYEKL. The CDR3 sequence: CASSQPGQGLSYEQYF. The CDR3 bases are TGCGCCAGCAGCCAACCGGGACAGGGCCTCTCCTACGAGCAGTACTTC.

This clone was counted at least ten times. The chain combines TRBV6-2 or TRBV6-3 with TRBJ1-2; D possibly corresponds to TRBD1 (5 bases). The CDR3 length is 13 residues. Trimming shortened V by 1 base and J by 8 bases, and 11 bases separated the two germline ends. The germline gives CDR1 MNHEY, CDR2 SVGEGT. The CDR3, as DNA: TGTGCCAGCAGTTACTGGGGGACTAGCGGCTACACCTTC. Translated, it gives CASSYWGTSGYTF.

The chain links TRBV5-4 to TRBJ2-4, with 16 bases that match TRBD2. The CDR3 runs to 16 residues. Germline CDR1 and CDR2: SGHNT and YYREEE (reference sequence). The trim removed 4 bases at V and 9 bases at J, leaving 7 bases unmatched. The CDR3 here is CASSAGLAGGRGIQYF. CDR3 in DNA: TGTGCCAGCAGCGCGGGACTAGCGGGGGGGCGGGGCATTCAGTACTTC.

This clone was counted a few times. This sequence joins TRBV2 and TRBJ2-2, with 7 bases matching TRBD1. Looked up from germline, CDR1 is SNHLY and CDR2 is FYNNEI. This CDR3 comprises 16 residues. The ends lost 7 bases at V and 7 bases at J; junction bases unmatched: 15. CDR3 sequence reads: CASTAPRTGRSGELFF. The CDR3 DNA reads TGTGCCAGCACAGCGCCCCGGACAGGCCGAAGCGGGGAGCTGTTTTTT. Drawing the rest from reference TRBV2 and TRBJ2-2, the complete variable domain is EPEVTQTPSHQVTQMGQEVILRCVPISNHLYFYWYRQILGQKVEFLVSFYNNEISEKSEIFDDQFSVERPDGSNFTLKIRSTKLEDSAMYFCASTAPRTGRSGELFFGEGSRLTVL.